Listed below are T cell receptor beta chains from one sample, sequenced in a study of T cells in tuberculosis. The repertoire was sequenced with immunoSEQ multiplex PCR; TCRdb's copy has only in-frame clones and lacks some. This repertoire shows roughly 92,000 clones, around 90% found once; its top ten account for 1.9%. The sequenced sample consisted of CD1b-GMM tetramer-negative cells sorted from PBMCs. The receptors were sampled from an adult woman with latent tuberculosis. Both conserved end residues are part of each CDR3. The D gene is left open where the match is weak. Only some rows state a clone size, as once, few, many or a class for expanded clones.

- TRBJ1-4 - TRBV7-6 TGTGCCAGCAGCTTACAGGGTAGAGGTGAAAAACTGTTTTTT CASSLQGRGEKLFF
- TRBJ2-1 - TRBV27 TGTGCCAGCAGTTTATCGCCGGGGAATGAGCAGTTCTTC CASSLSPGNEQFF
TRBD1 TRBJ1-1 - TRBV6-6 TGTGCCAGCAACAGGGGAATAGGTACTGAAGCTTTCTTT CASNRGIGTEAFF
TRBD2 TRBJ2-7 - TRBV30 TGTGCCTGGAGGGTATCGACTAGCGGGGGGCCGTTGCAGTACTTC CAWRVSTSGGPLQYF
TRBD1 TRBJ1-5 - TRBV7-2 TGTGCCAGCAGCTTAGGACAGGGCAGCAATCAGCCCCAGCATTTT CASSLGQGSNQPQHF
TRBD2 TRBJ2-1 - TRBV18 TGTGCCAGCTCACCGGGACTAGCGGGGGTTTACAATGAGCAGTTCTTC CASSPGLAGVYNEQFF
- TRBJ1-2 - TRBV10-2 TGCGCCAGCAGTGACAAGCGATCAGCTGTGTACTATGGCTACACCTTC CASSDKRSAVYYGYTF
- TRBJ2-7 - TRBV21-1 TGTGCCAGCAGCAAAGGGGGACAACCTCTCAACCCCTACGAGCAGTACTTC CASSKGGQPLNPYEQYF
- TRBJ2-2 - TRBV4-3 TGCGCCAGCAGCCAAGGGGGGGGGCGATATACCGGGGAGCTGTTTTTT CASSQGGGRYTGELFF
- TRBJ1-5 - TRBV9 TGTGCCAGCAGCGTAGACGAGACACAACCCCAGCATTTT CASSVDETQPQHF
TRBD1 TRBJ1-2 - TRBV4-1 TGCGCCAGCAGTCCAACTTCAACAGGGGGACATGGCTACACCTTC CASSPTSTGGHGYTF
TRBD2 TRBJ2-2 - TRBV5-1 TGCGCCAGCAGCTTCTCCGTAGCGGGGGGAACCGGGGAGCTGTTTTTT CASSFSVAGGTGELFF
TRBD1 TRBJ2-1 - TRBV25-1 TGTGCCAGTGCGGCCGGGACAGGGTACAATGAGCAGTTCTTC CASAAGTGYNEQFF
- TRBJ1-2 once TRBV10-2 TGCGCCAGCAGGTCGGCCACCGGAGATGGCTACACCTTC CASRSATGDGYTF
TRBD1 TRBJ1-6 - TRBV9 TGTGCCAGCAGCCCCCATTCTACCGGGACAGGGCTTTCACCCCTCCACTTT CASSPHSTGTGLSPLHF
- TRBJ2-2 - TRBV5-1 TGCGCCAGCAGTATTTCGGTCACCGGGGAGCTGTTTTTT CASSISVTGELFF
- TRBJ2-5 - TRBV18 TGTGCCAGCTCACGAGAAGAGACCCAGTACTTC CASSREETQYF
- TRBJ2-1 - TRBV5-4 TGTGCCAGCAGCTTGGCCCCGAATGAGCAGTTCTTC CASSLAPNEQFF
TRBD1 TRBJ2-5 - TRBV18 TGTGCCAGCTCACCGGGACAGCGAAAACAAGAGACCCAGTACTTC CASSPGQRKQETQYF
- TRBJ1-4 - TRBV5-6 TGTGCCAGCAGCTTGTTTCACGGACAGCTCACAACTAATGAAAAACTGTTTTTT CASSLFHGQLTTNEKLFF
- TRBJ1-5 - TRBV6-6 TGTGCCAGCACCTCGGGGGTGGAAAGTCAGCCCCAGCATTTT CASTSGVESQPQHF
- TRBJ2-2 - TRBV27 TGTGCCAGCACCCCTTGGGGCCCCAACACCGGGGAGCTGTTTTTT CASTPWGPNTGELFF
- TRBJ1-3 - TRBV10-3 TGTGCCATCAGTGAGCACAACCAGGGGAGAGCGGGAAACACCATATATTTT CAISEHNQGRAGNTIYF
- TRBJ2-1 - TRBV7-9 TGTGCCAGCAGCTTAGTAGGGGTTAGCTCCTACAATGAGCAGTTCTTC CASSLVGVSSYNEQFF
- TRBJ2-5 - TRBV27 TGTGCCAGCAGTTTATCGGACTCTGAGACCCAGTACTTC CASSLSDSETQYF
- TRBJ1-4 - TRBV7-9 TGTGCCAGCAGCTTAGGCGGGAATGAAAAACTGTTTTTT CASSLGGNEKLFF
TRBD1 TRBJ2-7 - TRBV18 TGTGCCAGCTCACACGCGGGACAGGGAACCTACGAGCAGTACTTC CASSHAGQGTYEQYF
- TRBJ2-3 - TRBV6-5 TGTGCCAGCAGTCCCCGAGCGGTCCGCACAGATACGCAGTATTTT CASSPRAVRTDTQYF
TRBD1 TRBJ2-3 - TRBV7-3 TGTGCCAGCAGCAGACAAGGACAGGGGGCCTGGGATACGCAGTATTTT CASSRQGQGAWDTQYF
TRBD1 TRBJ1-4 - TRBV2 TGTGCCAGCAGTCCCGGGACAGGGGAAAAACTGTTTTTT CASSPGTGEKLFF
- TRBJ2-2 - TRBV19 TGTGCCAGTAGGAACAGGCTCGCGAACACCGGGGAGCTGTTTTTT CASRNRLANTGELFF
- TRBJ2-1 - TRBV7-6 TGTGCCAGCAGCTTAGAGGAGTATGAGCAGTTCTTC CASSLEEYEQFF
- TRBJ1-6 - TRBV5-4 TGTGCCAGCAGCACGGCCCCATCGGGGTCCCCGTATAATTCACCCCTCCACTTT CASSTAPSGSPYNSPLHF
TRBD1 TRBJ1-2 - TRBV7-9 TGTGCCAGCAGCTGGACAGGATCGACTTATGGCTACACCTTC CASSWTGSTYGYTF
- TRBJ2-5 - TRBV7-8 TGTGCCAGCAGCCCAGGCAGTTCGACCCAGTACTTC CASSPGSSTQYF
- TRBJ2-2 - TRBV7-2 TGTGCCAGCAGCCCCAGACAGACGCCGAACACCGGGGAGCTGTTTTTT CASSPRQTPNTGELFF
- TRBJ2-1 - TRBV4-1 TGCGCCAGCAGCCAAGATTTGGAGGGTTCCTACAATGAGCAGTTCTTC CASSQDLEGSYNEQFF
TRBD1 TRBJ1-1 - TRBV4-1 TGCGCCAGCAGCCAAGAGTGGGGACAGGTAAACCGAGAAGCTTTCTTT CASSQEWGQVNREAFF
- TRBJ2-5 - TRBV19 TGTGCCAGTAGTATGAGATCTCCGGAGACCCAGTACTTC CASSMRSPETQYF
- TRBJ2-7 - TRBV6-5 TGTGCCAGCAGTTACATCCTCGGGGACACCTACGAGCAGTACTTC CASSYILGDTYEQYF
- TRBJ2-1 once TRBV9 TGTGCCAGCAGCTATACCTACAATGAGCAGTTCTTC CASSYTYNEQFF
- TRBJ2-5 - TRBV15 TGTGCCACCAGCAGAGTGGTAGGACTCCAAACCAACCAAGAGACCCAGTACTTC CATSRVVGLQTNQETQYF
TRBD1 TRBJ1-2 - TRBV19 TGTGCCAGTAGAGGCAGGGGGCATATCTATGGCTACACCTTC CASRGRGHIYGYTF
- TRBJ2-7 - TRBV27 TGTGCCAGCAGTTTGTTCGGGGACGAGCAGTACTTC CASSLFGDEQYF
- TRBJ1-2 - TRBV6-1 TGTGCCAGCAGTGAAAAGGCCCCGTCCTGGGCCTATGGCTACACCTTC CASSEKAPSWAYGYTF
- TRBJ2-2 - TRBV29-1 TGCAGCGTTGCCGCGACAAACACCGGGGAGCTGTTTTTT CSVAATNTGELFF
TRBD2 TRBJ2-7 - TRBV6-1 TGTGCCAGCAGTGAAATCCAACTAGCGGCAACCTACGAGCAGTACTTC CASSEIQLAATYEQYF
- TRBJ2-2 - TRBV7-2 TGTGCCAGCAACCGCGAGGACACCGGGGAGCTGTTTTTT CASNREDTGELFF
TRBD1 TRBJ1-2 - TRBV7-2 TGTGCCAGCAGCCCCCAGACAGGGGTCTATGGCTACACCTTC CASSPQTGVYGYTF
TRBD2 TRBJ2-5 - TRBV30 TGTGCCTGGAGTGGCCGACTAGCGGGCGTCTACCAAGAGACCCAGTACTTC CAWSGRLAGVYQETQYF
- TRBJ1-1 - TRBV28 TGTGCCAGCAGTTGGGGGGGGCTTACTGAAGCTTTCTTT CASSWGGLTEAFF
TRBD2 TRBJ2-3 - TRBV7-3 TGTGCCAGCAGCTACGGAGCGGGGGCAGATACGCAGTATTTT CASSYGAGADTQYF
TRBD1 TRBJ1-2 - TRBV19 TGTGCCAGTAGTATAGTGGCGCAGGGGGCATCTGGCTACACCTTC CASSIVAQGASGYTF
TRBD1 TRBJ1-2 - TRBV5-1 TGCGCCAGCAGCTTGGCAGGGACAGGGATCTATGGCTACACCTTC CASSLAGTGIYGYTF
- TRBJ1-5 - TRBV15 TGTGCCACCAGCAGAGATCTTGGCAGCAATCAGCCCCAGCATTTT CATSRDLGSNQPQHF
- TRBJ1-5 - TRBV10-3 TGTGCCATCAGTGAGTCCCGGGGAGATCAGCCCCAGCATTTT CAISESRGDQPQHF